This is a list of T cell receptor beta chains from one sample in a study of blood T cell repertoires in COVID-19. TCRdb keeps only in-frame clones here, not all; method: immunoSEQ multiplex PCR. In the table there are fewer than 200,000 clones, approximately 81% of which are singletons. Sequencing was performed on peripheral blood. The receptors shown here come from a man aged 35-49 years with acute or convalescent COVID-19. Each CDR3 is given with its conserved first and last residue. The D gene is left open where the match is weak. Clone size, where shown, is once, few, many, or a class for clones that have expanded.

V gene: TRBV19
J gene: TRBJ1-6
clone size: .
D gene: TRBD1
CDR3 protein: CASRDRNYLHF
CDR3 DNA: TGTGCCAGCCGGGACAGAAACTACCTCCACTTT

V gene: TRBV19
J gene: TRBJ2-3
clone size: once
D gene: TRBD2
CDR3 protein: CASSTTGRGQTTDTQYF
CDR3 DNA: TGTGCCAGTAGTACCACCGGGAGGGGACAAACCACAGATACGCAGTATTTT

V gene: TRBV15
J gene: TRBJ2-3
clone size: .
D gene: .
CDR3 protein: CATSREGGGPTDTQYF
CDR3 DNA: TGTGCCACCAGCAGGGAAGGGGGGGGCCCGACAGATACGCAGTATTTT

V gene: TRBV28
J gene: TRBJ1-4
clone size: once
D gene: .
CDR3 protein: CASSFPREGGKLFF
CDR3 DNA: TGTGCCAGCAGTTTCCCCAGGGAGGGCGGAAAACTGTTTTTT

V gene: TRBV30
J gene: TRBJ1-2
clone size: .
D gene: .
CDR3 protein: CASSLVRANYGYTF
CDR3 DNA: TGTGCCTCCTCCCTTGTCCGAGCTAACTATGGCTACACCTTC

V gene: TRBV5-1
J gene: TRBJ2-1
clone size: .
D gene: TRBD2
CDR3 protein: CASGRGVDNEQFF
CDR3 DNA: TGCGCCAGCGGACGGGGGGTAGACAATGAGCAGTTCTTC

V gene: TRBV7-8
J gene: TRBJ1-2
clone size: .
D gene: TRBD1
CDR3 protein: CASSFGGGGGYTF
CDR3 DNA: TGTGCCAGCAGCTTTGGAGGGGGCGGTGGCTACACCTTC

V gene: TRBV2
J gene: TRBJ1-2
clone size: .
D gene: TRBD1
CDR3 protein: CASSSQGAAGYTF
CDR3 DNA: TGTGCCAGCAGTTCCCAGGGGGCAGCCGGCTACACCTTC

V gene: TRBV21-1
J gene: TRBJ2-7
clone size: .
D gene: .
CDR3 protein: CASSKALGPFCGGQYF
CDR3 DNA: TGTGCCAGCAGCAAAGCGCTAGGACCCTTTTGCGGAGGGCAGTACTTC

V gene: TRBV6-5
J gene: TRBJ2-1
clone size: .
D gene: TRBD2
CDR3 protein: CASGTSGPYNEQFF
CDR3 DNA: TGTGCCAGTGGGACTAGCGGGCCTTACAATGAGCAGTTCTTC

V gene: TRBV18
J gene: TRBJ1-1
clone size: .
D gene: TRBD1
CDR3 protein: CASSPGDRGRRTEAFF
CDR3 DNA: TGTGCCAGCTCACCGGGGGACAGGGGGCGAAGGACTGAAGCTTTCTTT

V gene: TRBV3-1/TRBV3-2
J gene: TRBJ2-5
clone size: few
D gene: .
CDR3 protein: CASSQRGKMETQYF
CDR3 DNA: TGTGCCAGCAGCCAGCGGGGTAAGATGGAGACCCAGTACTTC

V gene: TRBV10-3
J gene: TRBJ1-6
clone size: .
D gene: .
CDR3 protein: CAISEQSSYNSPLHF
CDR3 DNA: TGTGCCATCAGTGAACAAAGCTCCTATAATTCACCCCTCCACTTT

V gene: TRBV30
J gene: TRBJ1-3
clone size: .
D gene: .
CDR3 protein: CAWSVGGTIYF
CDR3 DNA: TGTGCCTGGAGTGTCGGGGGCACCATATATTTT

V gene: TRBV3-1/TRBV3-2
J gene: TRBJ1-1
clone size: .
D gene: .
CDR3 protein: CASSQGRGGTEAFF
CDR3 DNA: TGTGCCAGCAGCCAAGGCCGGGGGGGCACTGAAGCTTTCTTT

V gene: TRBV3-1/TRBV3-2
J gene: TRBJ1-6
clone size: .
D gene: .
CDR3 protein: CASSQESKTLHF
CDR3 DNA: TGTGCCAGCAGCCAAGAATCTAAAACCCTCCACTTT

V gene: TRBV5-1
J gene: TRBJ2-5
clone size: .
D gene: TRBD2
CDR3 protein: CASSWTSGGVGETQYF
CDR3 DNA: TGCGCCAGCAGCTGGACTAGCGGGGGCGTGGGGGAGACCCAGTACTTC

V gene: TRBV6-6
J gene: TRBJ1-1
clone size: .
D gene: TRBD1
CDR3 protein: CASSPRGRMTEAFF
CDR3 DNA: TGTGCCAGCAGTCCCAGGGGGCGCATGACTGAAGCTTTCTTT

V gene: TRBV30
J gene: TRBJ1-5
clone size: once
D gene: .
CDR3 protein: CAWNPTRESQPQHF
CDR3 DNA: TGTGCCTGGAACCCGACCAGGGAATCTCAGCCCCAGCATTTT

V gene: TRBV25-1
J gene: TRBJ1-4
clone size: .
D gene: .
CDR3 protein: CASSESGPRQPGGEKLFF
CDR3 DNA: TGTGCCAGCAGTGAGTCCGGACCGAGGCAACCAGGAGGTGAAAAACTGTTTTTT